The subject of this entry is one T cell receptor (beta chain). The data were taken from a study of low-dose radiotherapy and immunotherapy resistance in tumors. Study overall: TRAV- and TRBV-specific primers, spanning alpha and beta chains, primed first-strand cDNA.

With V trimmed by 0 bases and J by 4 bases, 3 bases remained unmatched. CDR1 is SGDLS and CDR2 is YYNGEE in the germline V gene. The CDR3 contains 15 residues. Specified time point: after trial treatment. Treatment noted: LDRT plus nivolumab, ipilimumab, low-dose cyclophosphamide and aspirin (RACIN trial). Both a constant-region primer and a V-primer adapter served to amplify TCRs across roughly 20 PCR cycles. TCRdb re-called the reads with MiXCR, one entry per CDR3 protein. The sample contains 50,000 or so distinct CDR3 sequences, 33% of which appear only once. The sample consisted of PBMCs, taken after low-dose radiotherapy plus immunotherapy. The origin of this receptor is a male donor with rectosigmoid adenocarcinoma. This chain joins TRBV9 and TRBJ2-2; 7 positions match TRBD1. The DNA of the CDR3 is TGTGCCAGCAGCGTAGACCCAGGGGGCACCGGGGAGCTGTTTTTT. Its translation is CASSVDPGGTGELFF. Complete variable domain (other parts from reference TRBV9 and TRBJ2-2): DSGVTQTPKHLITATGQRVTLRCSPRSGDLSVYWYQQSLDQGLQFLIQYYNGEERAKGNILERFSAQQFPDLHSELNLSSLELGDSALYFCASSVDPGGTGELFFGEGSRLTVL.